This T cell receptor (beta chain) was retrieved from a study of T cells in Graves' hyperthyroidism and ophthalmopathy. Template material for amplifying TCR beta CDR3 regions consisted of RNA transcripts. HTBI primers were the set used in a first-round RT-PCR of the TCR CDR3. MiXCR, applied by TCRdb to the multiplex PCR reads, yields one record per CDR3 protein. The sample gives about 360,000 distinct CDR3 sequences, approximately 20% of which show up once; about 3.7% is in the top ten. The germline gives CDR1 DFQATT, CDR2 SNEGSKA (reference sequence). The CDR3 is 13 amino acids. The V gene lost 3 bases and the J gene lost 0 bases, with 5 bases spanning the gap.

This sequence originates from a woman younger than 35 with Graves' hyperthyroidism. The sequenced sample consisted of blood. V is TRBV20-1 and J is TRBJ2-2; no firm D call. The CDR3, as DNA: TGCAGTGCTAGCGGCTCGAACACCGGGGAGCTGTTTTTT. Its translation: CSASGSNTGELFF.